The present entry profiles one T cell receptor (beta chain) with its context. Its antigen remains unidentified. This specimen comes from a study of cytomegalovirus exposure and HLA in healthy donors. About the research overall: Inside one of the first data releases sat about 85 million unique TCRs taken from HLA-typed donors. Study-wide points: Presence/absence analyses assumed roughly uniform sequencing depth across donors. The study recorded 160 or so TCR beta chains that were cytomegalovirus-associated.

The trim removed 5 bases at V and 11 bases at J, leaving 15 bases unmatched. The CDR3 is 15 amino acids. The V gene's germline CDR1 is MNHEY and CDR2 SVGAGI. PCR involved 60 Vbeta and 13 Jbeta primers. Repertoires were generated with immunoSEQ multiplex PCR, while TCRdb's copy carries only in-frame clones and drops some. The sample lists 200,000 to 250,000 clones; approximately 88% were seen once. The J gene is TRBJ2-5, the V gene TRBV6-5; 9 positions match TRBD1. The sequence was collected from a boy aged 2-15 years in good health and CMV-seronegative. Sequenced sample: PBMCs. DNA of the CDR3: TGTGCCAGCAGTGGCGGGACAGGGATTCGGGTGGAGCAGTACTTC. Protein product: CASSGGTGIRVEQYF.